This record covers a single TCR beta chain. Its cognate antigen has yet to be identified. Base quality data are lacking; no much larger clone is found one base away. The CDR3 measures 18 amino acids from cysteine to phenylalanine. This entry keeps only the CDR3 DNA: 54 bases, framed from base 1. The V and J ends are trimmed by 2 bases and 4 bases, leaving 23 bases between them. As encoded in the germline V gene (reference sequence), CDR1 is SEHNR while CDR2 is FQNEAQ. The collaborating institutions used their own protocols to collect whole blood in K2EDTA tubes. For TCRbeta analysis, collaborators shipped samples in one of three forms: frozen whole blood, isolated PBMCs, or DNA extracted from either of those sample types. The entry originates in a study of blood T cell repertoires in COVID-19 (dated by TCRdb to 2020 to 2022). In terms of the full investigation: Collaborator samples came from the United States, Italy and Spain and covered acute and convalescent phases of COVID-19. The material from the prospective study consisted of cDNA or gDNA derived from T cells, B-cell-depleted T cells, or PBMCs. The dataset comprised deeply sampled blood TCRbeta repertoires from subjects exposed to, actively infected with, or recovered from COVID-19. A freely available public database, intended as a resource for researchers studying the immune response to SARS-CoV-2, is where the repertoires were released. The samples were drawn from the first 160 participants of the ongoing ImmuneRACE study and from 950 to 1,500 subjects provided by 6 global collaborators. A de-identified subject ID, COVID-19 status, age in years and sex were almost always included in the sample metadata. HLA class I and class II types, where available, came from metadata supplied by the sample provider rather than from assay-based typing. The research as a whole found: Clinical and demographic metadata were provided uncurated, with the amount varying by source and participant.

The immunoSEQ Assay, a bias-controlled multiplex PCR, was used to amplify TCRbeta CDR3 regions from genomic DNA. Per the original workflow: The number of nucleated cells in each sample was estimated from the amplification of reference gene primers within the assay. Sequence reads were collapsed and filtered to measure the absolute abundance of every unique TCRbeta CDR3 rearrangement. For each sample, productive Simpson clonality was calculated as the square root of Simpson's diversity index over productive rearrangements. TCRdb obtained this table from immuneACCESS and retained in-frame rearrangements with V and J assigned. These tables miss some clones; where compared with another copy, unresolved V genes account for less than half of the shortfall, and the remainder is unexplained. V and J calls and clone size are those listed in that table; D and trimming were worked out from the DNA. This sample lists 55,000 to 80,000 clones; around 90% were detected once. Clones ranked in the top ten supply approximately 1% of the sample.

This receptor was identified in a man between 65 and 85 years old with acute or convalescent COVID-19. The sample comprised peripheral blood. The V and J genes are TRBV7-9 and TRBJ1-2; there is no confident call for the D gene. The nucleotide sequence reads as follows: TGTGCCAGCAGCTTATTTTCCGGCACCCGACGGCGGGGCTATGGCTACACCTTC. Its protein reads: CASSLFSGTRRRGYGYTF.